The next 26 T cell receptor beta chains were all read from a single sample in a study of regulatory and conventional T cells in RAG deficiency. The sorted conventional CD4+ T cells were CD25-low and CD127-high, with genomic DNA sequenced. Generated by immunoSEQ multiplex PCR, the TCRdb table keeps only in-frame clones and is missing some. In the table there are 40,000 to 55,000 clones, 75% to 90% of which are singletons. These data were also filed under a second study, of regulatory T cells. That paper notes: The primer mix had 52 TRBV and 13 TRBJ primers.

Sequenced sample: CD4+ effector T cells sorted from blood. All receptors derive from a human donor in good health.

The V gene is TRBV11-3, the J gene TRBJ2-5; 9 bases line up with TRBD1. The germline V gene has CDR1 SGHNT and CDR2 YENEEA. This CDR3 has 16 amino acids. The V segment lost 4 bases and the J segment 4 bases; nucleotides outside the gene matches: 10. The CDR3 sequence is CASSYIPPGQGETQYF. The DNA of the CDR3 is TGTGCCAGCAGCTACATTCCGCCGGGACAGGGAGAGACCCAGTACTTC.

The rearrangement links TRBV7-9 to TRBJ1-5, with 7 bases identical to TRBD1. The CDR3 runs to 15 residues. V shed 0 bases, J shed 2 bases, and the junction held 1 base outside the gene matches. Germline-derived CDR1 and CDR2 are SEHNR and FQNEAQ (reference sequence). For the CDR3, the DNA is TGTGCCAGCAGCTTAGCGCAGGGGGGCAATCAGCCCCAGCATTTT. Protein: CASSLAQGGNQPQHF.

The rearrangement links TRBV5-1 to TRBJ2-7; D is perhaps TRBD1 or TRBD2 (6 bases each). Trimming left V 0 bases short and J 2 bases short, with 12 bases between. The germline CDR1 and CDR2 sequences are SGHRS and YFSETQ. CDR3 length: 15 amino acids. The CDR3 is CASSLGTGAAYEQYF. CDR3 coding DNA: TGCGCCAGCAGCTTGGGTACGGGGGCGGCCTACGAGCAGTACTTC.

The V and J genes are TRBV30 and TRBJ2-4; TRBD1 is a possible D gene (5 bases). Trimming took 0 bases from V and 0 from J, leaving 21 bases between them. This CDR3 is built from 19 residues. CDR1 is GTSNPN, CDR2 SVGIG, per germline (reference sequence). This CDR3 is CAWSVRFLVRVPAKNIQYF. The DNA of the CDR3 is TGTGCCTGGAGTGTACGGTTTTTGGTCAGGGTCCCAGCCAAAAACATTCAGTACTTC. The full variable domain, in which reference TRBV30 and TRBJ2-4 provide the parts outside the CDR3, is SQTIHQWPATLVQPVGSPLSLECTVEGTSNPNLYWYRQAAGRGLQLLFYSVGIGQISSEVPQNLSASRPQDRQFILSSKKLLLSDSGFYLCAWSVRFLVRVPAKNIQYFGAGTRLSVL.

V is TRBV5-1 and J is TRBJ1-3; the D gene is possibly TRBD1 (6 bases). The CDR3 consists of 16 residues. Trimming stripped 0 bases from V and 0 bases from J, with 10 bases between. Germline V gene sequence: CDR1 SGHRS, CDR2 YFSETQ. CDR3 amino acids: CASSLGWTDSGNTIYF. CDR3 nucleotide sequence: TGCGCCAGCAGCTTGGGTTGGACAGACTCTGGAAACACCATATATTTT.

The rearrangement uses TRBV29-1 and TRBJ2-3, with no clear D. In germline, CDR1 is SQVTM, CDR2 ANQGSEA. Trimming shortened V by 5 bases and J by 1 base, and 10 bases separated the two germline ends. The length of the CDR3 is 13 residues. CDR3: CSVRGVGTDTQYF. For the CDR3, the DNA is TGCAGCGTTAGAGGAGTCGGCACAGATACGCAGTATTTT.

V gene TRBV13 combines with J gene TRBJ2-5, with 14 bases lining up with TRBD2. This CDR3 is built from 17 residues. J gave up 5 bases and V 5 bases, and 10 bases lay outside the gene matches. The germline gives CDR1 PRHDT, CDR2 FYEKMQ (reference sequence). This CDR3 is CASSLGLAGGPLETQYF. CDR3 sequence (DNA): TGTGCCAGCAGCCTCGGACTAGCGGGAGGCCCCTTGGAGACCCAGTACTTC.

In its sample, this clone was seen once. V and J are TRBV9 and TRBJ2-7; D perhaps matches TRBD2 (6 bases). Germline CDR1 SGDLS, CDR2 YYNGEE. Deletions cut 0 bases from V and 2 bases from J, with 12 bases between. This CDR3 region has 15 residues. This CDR3 is CASSVATGAPYEQYF. DNA of the CDR3: TGTGCCAGCAGCGTAGCGACGGGAGCTCCCTACGAGCAGTACTTC.

The V and J genes are TRBV7-8 and TRBJ2-7; TRBD1 matches at 8 bases. Germline loops: CDR1 SGHVS, CDR2 FQNEAQ. The length of the CDR3 is 16 residues. The J segment lost 0 bases and the V segment lost 3 bases, leaving 7 bases of the junction unmatched. The CDR3 loop is CASSFNAGGTSYEQYF. In nucleotides, the CDR3 is TGTGCCAGCAGCTTTAACGCAGGGGGCACCTCCTACGAGCAGTACTTC.

J is TRBJ1-5 and V is TRBV11-2; D not certain. V shed 0 bases and J shed 1 base, with 1 base lying between them. Germline-derived CDR1 and CDR2 are SGHAT and FQNNGV. This CDR3 has 13 residues. The CDR3 sequence is CASSLDSNQPQHF. The CDR3 DNA reads as TGTGCCAGCAGCTTAGACAGCAATCAGCCCCAGCATTTT.

V gene TRBV9 combines with J gene TRBJ1-2, with D perhaps matching TRBD1 (5 bases). Trimming took off 0 bases at V and 3 bases at J, with 12 bases between the two ends. There are 15 residues in the CDR3. Looked up from germline, CDR1 is SGDLS and CDR2 is YYNGEE. CDR3 in amino acids: CASSVAPGADYGYTF. In nucleotides, the CDR3 is TGTGCCAGCAGCGTAGCGCCCGGGGCGGACTATGGCTACACCTTC.

J is TRBJ2-3 and V is TRBV7-3, with 12 bases aligning to TRBD2. This CDR3 comprises 15 residues. V lost 5 bases, J lost 4 bases, and 4 bases stayed unmatched. CDR1 and CDR2 from the germline V gene are SGHTA and FQGTGA. The CDR3 loop is CASSASSGGADTQYF. The CDR3 bases are TGTGCCAGCAGCGCCTCTAGCGGGGGGGCAGATACGCAGTATTTT.

The chain combines TRBV10-3 with TRBJ2-3; 9 nucleotides align to TRBD1. CDR3 size: 16 residues. The V gene's germline CDR1 is ENHRY and CDR2 SYGVKD. V shed 2 bases and J 4 bases; nucleotides not matched to a gene: 7. The CDR3 nucleotides read TGTGCCATCAGTGAGGGGGGACAGGGATTTTCAGATACGCAGTATTTT. It specifies CAISEGGQGFSDTQYF.

The chain is built from TRBV11-2 and TRBJ2-1; 14 nucleotides agree with TRBD2. V lost 4 bases, J lost 2 bases, and 7 bases stayed unmatched. The germline V gene has CDR1 SGHAT and CDR2 FQNNGV. The CDR3 covers 18 residues. CDR3 in DNA: TGTGCCAGCAGCTCAGCCTGGGGACTAGCGGGAGCCTACAATGAGCAGTTCTTC. The encoded protein is CASSSAWGLAGAYNEQFF.

The chain has TRBV29-1 and TRBJ1-1, with D unresolved. This CDR3 has 13 amino acids. The germline V gene encodes CDR1 SQVTM and CDR2 ANQGSEA. CDR3 protein: CTIRRGSTTEAFF. The CDR3 bases are TGCACCATCCGCCGGGGAAGTACCACTGAAGCTTTCTTT.

This chain connects TRBV29-1 to TRBJ2-7; 10 nucleotides match TRBD2. CDR1 is SQVTM, CDR2 ANQGSEA, per germline. The CDR3 sequence is 15 residues long. V lost 4 bases to trimming and J lost 0 bases; unmatched junction nucleotides: 6. This chain's CDR3 is CSVGASGSLSYEQYF. CDR3 DNA sequence: TGCAGCGTTGGCGCTAGCGGGAGTCTCTCCTACGAGCAGTACTTC.

This chain links TRBV28 with TRBJ2-7; maybe TRBD2 (5 bases). This CDR3 spans 13 amino acids. V lost 3 bases to trimming and J lost 6 bases, with 12 bases between them. Germline-derived CDR1 and CDR2 are MDHEN and SYDVKM. The DNA for the CDR3 is TGTGCCAGCAGTTTTGAGGGCGTACGCGAGCAGTACTTC. It yields the protein CASSFEGVREQYF.

The genes are TRBV2 and TRBJ1-1; TRBD1 matches at 10 bases. The V gene's germline CDR1 is SNHLY and CDR2 FYNNEI. This CDR3 is built from 14 residues. V lost 7 bases and J lost 1; bases outside the gene matches: 3. The CDR3 sequence is CASKRDRGNTEAFF. The CDR3 DNA is TGTGCCAGCAAGAGGGACAGGGGGAACACTGAAGCTTTCTTT.

The V and J genes are TRBV18 and TRBJ1-2; 9 nucleotides align to TRBD1. Germline CDR1 and CDR2: KGHSH and LQKENI. Unmatched junction bases numbered 9, after V lost 3 bases and J lost 4 bases. This CDR3 is built from 16 residues. CDR3 DNA sequence: TGTGCCAGCTCACCGAGGGGGACAGGGACTAGCTATGGCTACACCTTC. It codes for CASSPRGTGTSYGYTF.

The rearrangement joins TRBV7-2 to TRBJ1-3, with D possibly being TRBD1 (5 bases). The CDR3 sequence is 17 residues long. Germline loops: CDR1 SGHTA, CDR2 FQGNSA. The V gene lost 1 base and the J gene lost 0 bases, with 13 bases spanning the gap. CDR3 sequence reads: CASSLVSQGSSGNTIYF. Written as DNA, the CDR3 is TGTGCCAGCAGCTTAGTATCCCAGGGCTCCTCTGGAAACACCATATATTTT.

V usage is TRBV27 and J usage is TRBJ2-5; TRBD2 might be the D (5 bases). V was cut by 6 bases and J by 4 bases, with 9 bases left in between. Germline V gene data show CDR1 as MNHEY and CDR2 as SMNVEV (reference sequence). The CDR3 is 12 amino acids. CDR3 nucleotide sequence: TGTGCCAGCAGCCCCCGGGGAGAGACCCAGTACTTC. The encoded protein is CASSPRGETQYF.

This clone was seen just once. The genes are TRBV11-3 and TRBJ2-7, with 8 positions matching TRBD1. V lost 1 base and J lost 1; bases outside the gene matches: 3. CDR3 length: 15 residues. The germline CDR1 and CDR2 sequences are SGHNT and YENEEA. In DNA, the CDR3 is TGTGCCAGCAGCTTAGGCGGGACAGGATCCTACGAGCAGTACTTC. This sequence encodes CASSLGGTGSYEQYF.

This chain connects TRBV2 to TRBJ1-5; no reliable D call. The V and J ends lost 4 bases and 5 bases respectively, with 9 bases between them. The germline V gene has CDR1 SNHLY and CDR2 FYNNEI. This CDR3 spans 13 amino acids. CDR3 nucleotide sequence: TGTGCCAGCAGTGGCGGGCTAGATCAGCCCCAGCATTTT. This codes for CASSGGLDQPQHF.

The chain joins TRBV7-2 to TRBJ2-5; 10 bases are shared with TRBD2. Trimming removed 11 bases from V and 4 bases from J; junction bases left unmatched: 7. Germline assignment: CDR1 SGHTA and CDR2 FQGNSA. This CDR3 region has 13 residues. The CDR3 protein is CASQRGGGETQYF. CDR3 bases: TGTGCCTCTCAGCGGGGGGGCGGAGAGACCCAGTACTTC. The full variable domain, with the rest looked up from reference TRBV7-2 and TRBJ2-5, is GAGVSQSPSNKVTEKGKDVELRCDPISGHTALYWYRQSLGQGLEFLIYFQGNSAPDKSGLPSDRFSAERTGGSVSTLTIQRTQQEDSAVYLCASQRGGGETQYFGPGTRLLVL.

The chain uses TRBV30 and TRBJ2-4; no definite D call. The V end was cut by 2 bases, the J end by 6 bases, with 8 bases between. The germline CDR1 and CDR2 sequences are GTSNPN and SVGIG (reference sequence). CDR3 size: 12 residues. Written as DNA, the CDR3 is TGTGCCTGGAGTACAGTCTTAAACATTCAGTACTTC. Translating gives CAWSTVLNIQYF.

Written as DNA, the CDR3 is TGTGCCAGCAGTTACCCCGGGGGACTTCCGGGACTGCAGTACTTC. This translates into CASSYPGGLPGLQYF. The gene calls are TRBV6-6 and TRBJ2-7; D might be TRBD2 (6 bases). CDR1 is MNHNY, CDR2 SVGAGI, per germline (reference sequence). Trimming pared 2 bases from V and 9 bases from J, leaving 20 bases between. The CDR3 runs 15 residues.